Included here is one TCR beta chain sequence, with context. Its antigen is not identified. Sequencing was performed with immunoSEQ multiplex PCR; in TCRdb, only in-frame clones are kept and a portion is missing. This sample carries 70,000 or so clones, 91% of them seen once, and the ten largest clones take about 14%. The data are from a study of OX40 agonist ivuxolimab in advanced cancers. The wider study: The dose-escalation cohort was around 83% male, with a mean age of approximately 61 years, ranging roughly 23 to 79.

Study observations and caveats: Clonal expansion by week 6 occurred in CD4+ and CD8+ blood T cells (at 0.1 to 3.0 mg/kg). Several nonresponders also turned out to have low normalized T-cell clonal expansion.

The CDR3 has 15 residues. With 5 bases removed from V and 5 bases from J, the gap between germline ends came to 18 bases. Germline values: CDR1 SGHVS, CDR2 FQNEAQ. The receptor comes from an adult with an advanced solid tumor such as melanoma, head and neck, liver or kidney cancer. The sequenced sample was CD4+ or CD8+ T cells sorted from blood, obtained in a trial of the OX40 agonist ivuxolimab. The chain combines TRBV7-8 with TRBJ2-5; the D gene is possibly TRBD1 (6 bases). In DNA, the CDR3 is TGTGCCAGCAGCACCTCAATGGGGGCAGGCGAGACCCAGTACTTC. It specifies CASSTSMGAGETQYF.